Below are 25 T cell receptor beta chains sequenced from a single sample in a study of blood T cell repertoires in COVID-19. This table comes from immunoSEQ multiplex PCR, and its TCRdb copy is limited to in-frame clones, with some not included. The sample lists 100,000 or so clones; about 86% were seen once. The sample was peripheral blood. All receptors come from a human donor in a cohort sampled during active COVID-19.

J is TRBJ2-1 and V is TRBV5-1, with TRBD2 matching over 10 bases. With V trimmed by 5 bases and J by 7 bases, 9 bases remained unmatched. Germline V lookup: CDR1 SGHRS, CDR2 YFSETQ. The CDR3 is 15 residues long. As DNA, the CDR3 is TGCGCCAGCAGTTTTACCAGCGGGAGGGGTAATGAGCAGTTCTTC. Translation gives CASSFTSGRGNEQFF.

The table lists this clone with a count of one. CDR3 nucleotide sequence: TGTGCCAGCAGCTTGACGTTGGGGCAGCGGGATCAGCCCCAGCATTTT. Protein product: CASSLTLGQRDQPQHF. The chain employs TRBV5-6 and TRBJ1-5; TRBD1 is a possible D gene (5 bases). Between the trimmed V and J ends, which lost 1 base and 5 bases, there was a span of 16 bases. Germline V gene lookup returns CDR1 SGHDT and CDR2 YYEEEE. The CDR3 contains 16 residues.

The V call is TRBV9, the J call TRBJ2-5; a possible D gene is TRBD1 (6 bases). This CDR3 has 15 amino acids. With 0 bases removed from V and 2 bases from J, the gap between germline ends came to 11 bases. CDR1 is SGDLS, CDR2 YYNGEE, per germline. The CDR3 loop reads CASSVGQVPQETQYF. Written as DNA, the CDR3 is TGTGCCAGCAGCGTAGGACAGGTCCCACAAGAGACCCAGTACTTC.

V usage is TRBV9 and J usage is TRBJ2-1; no clear D. The germline gives CDR1 SGDLS, CDR2 YYNGEE. The CDR3 length is 14 residues. V lost 8 bases and J 6 bases, leaving 18 bases between the germline ends. This CDR3 reads CASTKELVSNEQFF. The CDR3 region has the DNA TGTGCCAGTACCAAGGAGTTAGTCAGCAATGAGCAGTTCTTC.

The chain links TRBV27 to TRBJ1-2, with D uncertain. Trimming removed 3 bases from V and 0 bases from J, with 11 bases in between. This CDR3 region has 15 residues. CDR1 is MNHEY and CDR2 is SMNVEV in the germline V gene (reference sequence). CDR3 protein: CASSLSGLPNYGYTF. The CDR3 DNA is TGTGCCAGCAGTTTGTCAGGCCTCCCTAACTATGGCTACACCTTC.

This clone was seen only a few times. Here the CDR3 reads CASSPLRNTEAFF. CDR3 DNA sequence: TGCGCCAGCAGTCCACTTCGGAACACTGAAGCTTTCTTT. This sequence joins TRBV5-1 and TRBJ1-1, with unresolved D. Germline values: CDR1 SGHRS, CDR2 YFSETQ. CDR3 length: 13 residues. Trimming stripped 5 bases from V and 1 base from J, with 9 bases between.

This clone has just one count. Within the sample, other DNA sequences also encode this same CDR3. The rearrangement uses TRBV2 and TRBJ1-5; 11 positions agree with TRBD1. Germline CDR1 is SNHLY and CDR2 is FYNNEI. With 3 bases clipped from V and 5 bases from J, the junction kept 3 bases outside the gene matches. The CDR3 has 15 residues. The CDR3 region is CASSDRTGGDQPQHF. The CDR3 DNA reads as TGTGCCAGCAGTGATAGGACAGGGGGCGATCAGCCCCAGCATTTT.

This chain connects TRBV6-5 to TRBJ1-1; 9 positions match TRBD1. The CDR3 runs to 13 residues. Germline CDR1 reads MNHEY; CDR2 reads SVGAGI. The ends lost 6 bases at V and 5 bases at J; junction bases unmatched: 4. This chain's CDR3 is CASRGQGITEAFF. CDR3 nucleotides: TGTGCCAGCAGGGGACAGGGAATAACTGAAGCTTTCTTT.

This clone was recorded once. This rearrangement joins TRBV23-1 to TRBJ1-5; D uncertain. TRBV23-1 is an open reading frame, and its role is uncertain. Trimming shortened V by 9 bases and J by 9 bases, and 9 bases separated the two germline ends. This CDR3 contains 10 residues. The CDR3: CARRELPQHF. The CDR3 DNA follows: TGCGCCAGGAGAGAGCTGCCCCAGCATTTT.

The rearrangement uses TRBV3-1 (or the pseudogene TRBV3-2) and TRBJ2-1; possible D gene TRBD2, 6 bases. Deletions cut 0 bases from V and 7 bases from J, with 10 bases between. Germline CDR1 is LGHDT and CDR2 is YNNKEL (reference sequence). This CDR3 contains 14 residues. Here the CDR3 reads CASSQEGLINEQFF. CDR3 DNA sequence: TGTGCCAGCAGCCAAGAGGGACTTATTAATGAGCAGTTCTTC.

The CDR3 bases are TGCGCCAGCAGTCAATCGGGGCGGCCCTACGAGCAGTACTTC. This encodes CASSQSGRPYEQYF. The chain links TRBV23-1 to TRBJ2-7; tentative D call: TRBD1 (5 bases). TRBV23-1 is treated as an ORF (open reading frame) with a function not yet certain. Trimming took 0 bases from V and 2 from J, leaving 8 bases between them. This CDR3 region has 14 residues.

The CDR3 spells CASSFGGTGNEKLFF. CDR3 nucleotide sequence: TGTGCCAGCAGCTTCGGCGGGACGGGTAATGAAAAACTGTTTTTT. The chain combines TRBV7-8 with TRBJ1-4, with D possibly being TRBD1 (5 bases). This CDR3 spans 15 amino acids. With 3 bases removed from V and 4 bases from J, the gap between germline ends came to 12 bases. CDR1 is SGHVS, CDR2 FQNEAQ, per germline.

V usage is TRBV9 and J usage is TRBJ2-2, with 10 positions matching TRBD1. This CDR3 contains 16 residues. Germline CDR1 and CDR2: SGDLS and YYNGEE. The trim removed 1 base at V and 5 bases at J, leaving 5 bases unmatched. Written as DNA, the CDR3 is TGTGCCAGCAGCGTAACCGGGACAGGGGTAACCGGGGAGCTGTTTTTT. Amino acids: CASSVTGTGVTGELFF.

This clone is judged medium-sized (0.01 to 0.1%). The genes are TRBV14 and TRBJ2-7; tentatively, D is TRBD2 (6 bases). Germline CDR1 SGHDN, CDR2 FVKESK. Deletions cut 0 bases from V and 7 bases from J, with 22 bases between. The CDR3 contains 17 residues. This chain's CDR3 is CASSQDIGAEAGGEQYF. The CDR3 bases are TGTGCCAGCAGCCAAGATATAGGAGCAGAGGCCGGAGGGGAGCAGTACTTC.

The V gene is TRBV3-1 (or the pseudogene TRBV3-2), the J gene TRBJ2-3, with 7 nucleotides matching TRBD2. CDR3 length: 15 amino acids. Germline CDR1 reads LGHDT; CDR2 reads YNNKEL (reference sequence). After removal of 2 bases from V and 2 bases from J, the junction contained 4 bases not matched to a gene. This CDR3 reads CASSQMTSFTDTQYF. CDR3 bases: TGTGCCAGCAGCCAAATGACTAGCTTCACAGATACGCAGTATTTT.

The chain links TRBV2 to TRBJ1-5; tentative D call: TRBD1 (5 bases). V dropped 7 bases and J dropped 7 bases, with 14 bases sitting between them. The CDR3 runs 13 residues. Germline lookup yields CDR1 SNHLY and CDR2 FYNNEI. CDR3 protein: CASNGGSWQPQHF. CDR3 coding DNA: TGTGCCAGCAATGGGGGGTCGTGGCAGCCCCAGCATTTT.

V usage is TRBV3-1 (or the pseudogene TRBV3-2) and J usage is TRBJ2-2; tentatively, D is TRBD1 (6 bases). V lost 4 bases to trimming and J lost 5 bases, with 20 bases between them. Germline V gives CDR1 LGHDT, CDR2 YNNKEL (reference sequence). The CDR3 is 17 residues long. CDR3 in DNA: TGTGCCAGCAGCCGTTCCACGACTTCACAGGGAACCGGGGAGCTGTTTTTT. Protein product: CASSRSTTSQGTGELFF.

This clone appeared a few times. The CDR3 reads CASSILAGGSGELFF. The DNA of the CDR3 is TGTGCCAGTAGTATTCTAGCGGGAGGGTCCGGGGAGCTGTTTTTT. The chain recombines TRBV19 with TRBJ2-2; TRBD2 matches at 12 bases. From germline, CDR1 is LNHDA and CDR2 SQIVND (reference sequence). Germline trimming cut 3 bases from V and 6 bases from J; bases unmatched to any gene: 2. CDR3 size: 15 residues.

The chain joins TRBV10-3 to TRBJ2-7; 7 bases match TRBD2. J was trimmed by 5 bases and V by 0 bases; bases with no gene match: 7. Germline V CDR1 and CDR2: ENHRY, SYGVKD. The CDR3 is made up of 15 amino acids. The CDR3: CAISESTAGDDEQYF. The CDR3 nucleotides are TGTGCCATCAGTGAGTCGACGGCGGGGGACGACGAGCAGTACTTC.

This clone was seen only a few times. The chain recombines TRBV27 with TRBJ1-1; D not resolved. The CDR3 covers 15 residues. Germline values: CDR1 MNHEY, CDR2 SMNVEV (reference sequence). Trimming cost V 2 bases and J 3 bases, with 13 bases left between them. The CDR3 here is CASSLTADIYTEAFF. The CDR3 DNA sequence: TGTGCCAGCAGTTTAACGGCAGACATTTACACTGAAGCTTTCTTT.

The chain uses TRBV10-3 and TRBJ1-5; 9 bases agree with TRBD1. V was pared by 9 bases and J by 6 bases, with 9 bases of the junction left unmatched. CDR3 length equals 14 residues. From germline, CDR1 is ENHRY and CDR2 SYGVKD. The CDR3 is CAIQAQGASQPQHF. CDR3 DNA sequence: TGTGCCATTCAAGCACAGGGGGCCTCTCAGCCCCAGCATTTT.

This chain links TRBV5-4 with TRBJ1-1; 8 nucleotides match TRBD1. The CDR3 runs 15 residues. Looked up from germline, CDR1 is SGHNT and CDR2 is YYREEE (reference sequence). V trimming: 4 bases; J trimming: 4 bases; junction bases outside the gene matches: 9. CDR3 in DNA: TGTGCCAGCAGCCCGGGGGTGGACAGGGCCACTGAAGCTTTCTTT. This codes for CASSPGVDRATEAFF.

The CDR3 is CASSLAGGGGGQLFF. CDR3 DNA sequence: TGTGCCAGCAGCCTAGCGGGTGGAGGTGGCGGGCAACTGTTTTTT. The V call is TRBV11-2, the J call TRBJ1-4; D gene uncertain. This CDR3 comprises 15 residues. Germline-derived CDR1 and CDR2 are SGHAT and FQNNGV. V was shortened by 5 bases and J by 12 bases, with 22 bases between the two germline ends. Full variable domain (rest looked up from reference TRBV11-2 and TRBJ1-4): EAGVAQSPRYKIIEKRQSVAFWCNPISGHATLYWYQQILGQGPKLLIQFQNNGVVDDSQLPKDRFSAERLKGVDSTLKIQPAKLEDSAVYLCASSLAGGGGGQLFFGSGTQLSVL.

This sequence joins TRBV27 and TRBJ1-1, with 7 bases fitting TRBD1. This CDR3 contains 14 residues. Germline loops: CDR1 MNHEY, CDR2 SMNVEV (reference sequence). V shed 8 bases and J 6 bases; nucleotides not matched to a gene: 12. The CDR3 protein is CASRDRVAVSEAFF. The CDR3 nucleotides are TGTGCCAGCCGAGACAGGGTGGCTGTGTCTGAAGCTTTCTTT.

The rearrangement uses TRBV29-1 and TRBJ2-5; 9 bases agree with TRBD2. Trimming removed 6 bases from V and 7 bases from J; junction bases left unmatched: 12. This CDR3 comprises 14 residues. Germline lookup yields CDR1 SQVTM and CDR2 ANQGSEA. CDR3 in amino acids: CSVGGLAAAGTQYF. As DNA, the CDR3 is TGCAGCGTGGGGGGACTAGCCGCTGCTGGGACCCAGTACTTC.